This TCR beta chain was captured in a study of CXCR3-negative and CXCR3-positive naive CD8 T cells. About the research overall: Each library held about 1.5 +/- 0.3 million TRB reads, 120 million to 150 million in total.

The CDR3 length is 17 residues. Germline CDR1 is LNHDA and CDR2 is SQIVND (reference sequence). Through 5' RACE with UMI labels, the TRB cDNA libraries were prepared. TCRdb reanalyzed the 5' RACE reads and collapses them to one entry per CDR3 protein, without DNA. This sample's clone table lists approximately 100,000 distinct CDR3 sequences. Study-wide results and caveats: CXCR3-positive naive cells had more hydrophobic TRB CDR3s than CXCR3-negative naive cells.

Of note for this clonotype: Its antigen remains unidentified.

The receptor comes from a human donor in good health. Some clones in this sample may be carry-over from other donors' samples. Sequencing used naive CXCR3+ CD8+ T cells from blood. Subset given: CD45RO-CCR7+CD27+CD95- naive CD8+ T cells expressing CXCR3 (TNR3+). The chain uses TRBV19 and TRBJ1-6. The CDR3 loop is CASTESDRTSYNSPLHF.